The 21 T cell receptor beta chains listed next were all sequenced from one sample in a study of T-cell memory formation after mild COVID-19. From the 5' RACE reads, TCRdb called clonotypes with MiXCR, one entry per CDR3 protein. The profile shows fewer than 200,000 distinct CDR3 sequences, approximately 17% of them singletons. Sequenced material: PBMCs or a T cell subset sorted from them (not recorded which). The source of these receptors is a man aged 18 to 35 who had mild COVID-19 (a few samples of this study predate the infection). Cell type and time point are not known.

This chain links TRBV2 with TRBJ2-7, with 7 bases aligning to TRBD1. V shed 7 bases, J shed 4 bases, and the junction held 4 bases outside the gene matches. Germline CDR1 is SNHLY and CDR2 is FYNNEI. The CDR3 is 12 residues long. The CDR3 here is CASIGQVYEQYF. The DNA of the CDR3 is TGTGCCAGCATTGGACAGGTTTACGAGCAGTACTTC.

The chain combines TRBV11-2 with TRBJ2-2, with TRBD1 matching 9 bases. CDR1 and CDR2 from the germline V gene are SGHAT and FQNNGV. J was trimmed by 0 bases and V by 6 bases; bases with no gene match: 5. This CDR3 spans 16 amino acids. CDR3 region: CASSTNRGPNTGELFF. For the CDR3, the DNA is TGTGCCAGCAGTACCAACAGGGGGCCGAACACCGGGGAGCTGTTTTTT.

This clonotype has only a few counts. The chain couples TRBV12-3 or TRBV12-4 to TRBJ2-5; TRBD2 aligns across 10 bases. This CDR3 is 14 amino acids long. J was trimmed by 7 bases and V by 5 bases; bases with no gene match: 7. The CDR3 loop is CASSLSGGLGTQYF. Here the CDR3 DNA reads TGTGCCAGCAGTCTTAGCGGGGGGTTGGGGACCCAGTACTTC.

This clonotype was counted only a few times. The CDR3 nucleotides read TGTGCCAGCTCACCAGGACAGCCCCGCACAGATACGCAGTATTTT. Translation gives CASSPGQPRTDTQYF. The chain has TRBV18 and TRBJ2-3; weak D call: TRBD1 (6 bases). V was pared by 2 bases and J by 1 base, with 10 bases between. The CDR3 runs to 15 residues. Germline assignment: CDR1 KGHSH and CDR2 LQKENI.

The V call is TRBV10-3, the J call TRBJ2-6, with D perhaps TRBD1 or TRBD2 (7 bases each). The germline V gene encodes CDR1 ENHRY and CDR2 SYGVKD. The CDR3 runs 16 residues. Trimming removed 9 bases at V and 0 bases at J, with 15 bases between. CDR3 DNA sequence: TGTGCCATGGGGGGGACAGCAGTCTCTGGGGCCAACGTCCTGACTTTC. Encoded protein: CAMGGTAVSGANVLTF.

The chain recombines TRBV20-1 with TRBJ1-5; D is perhaps TRBD1 (5 bases). V shed 3 bases and J shed 4 bases, with 7 bases lying between them. This CDR3 is 12 amino acids long. CDR1 and CDR2 (germline): DFQATT, SNEGSKA (reference sequence). CDR3 in amino acids: CSASSGNQPQHF. The CDR3 bases are TGCAGTGCTAGTTCAGGGAATCAGCCCCAGCATTTT.

This clonotype was seen more than once but under ten times. CDR3 DNA: TGTGCCACCCAGGCCCGGGCACCCCATTCACCCCTCCACTTT. Amino acids: CATQARAPHSPLHF. The V gene is TRBV12-3 or TRBV12-4, the J gene TRBJ1-6; D gene ambiguous. The CDR3 has 14 residues. V lost 10 bases and J lost 8, with 18 bases in between.

The J gene is TRBJ2-7, the V gene TRBV28; D is possibly TRBD1 (5 bases). The CDR3 contains 14 residues. Germline V gene lookup returns CDR1 MDHEN and CDR2 SYDVKM. V shed 5 bases and J shed 3 bases, with 14 bases lying between them. The CDR3 bases are TGTGCCAGCAGTCTATCGGTCAGGGACTACGAGCAGTACGTC. Protein product: CASSLSVRDYEQYV.

The sample holds a few counts of this clonotype. The chain joins TRBV7-2 to TRBJ2-5; D possibly corresponds to TRBD2 (6 bases). The CDR3 covers 16 residues. The V and J ends lost 3 bases and 4 bases respectively, with 18 bases between them. CDR1 is SGHTA and CDR2 is FQGNSA in the germline V gene. The CDR3 loop is CASSFGPGAGRETQYF. CDR3 bases: TGTGCCAGCAGCTTCGGCCCTGGGGCCGGGAGAGAGACCCAGTACTTC. Variable domain in full (rest from reference TRBV7-2 and TRBJ2-5): GAGVSQSPSNKVTEKGKDVELRCDPISGHTALYWYRQSLGQGLEFLIYFQGNSAPDKSGLPSDRFSAERTGGSVSTLTIQRTQQEDSAVYLCASSFGPGAGRETQYFGPGTRLLVL.

This clonotype was picked up many times. This chain links TRBV5-1 with TRBJ2-3; possible D gene TRBD2, 5 bases. CDR1 and CDR2 from the germline V gene are SGHRS and YFSETQ. The CDR3 contains 13 residues. V was pared by 4 bases and J by 4 bases, with 10 bases between. CDR3 in DNA: TGCGCCAGCAGCACTGAGGGATCAGATACGCAGTATTTT. It encodes CASSTEGSDTQYF.

The chain recombines TRBV7-8 with TRBJ1-3; no clear D gene. This CDR3 is 14 amino acids long. With 1 base removed from V and 4 bases from J, the gap between germline ends came to 8 bases. Germline assignment: CDR1 SGHVS and CDR2 FQNEAQ. This CDR3 is CASSLVGRGNTIYF. The CDR3, as DNA: TGTGCCAGCAGCTTAGTTGGCAGAGGAAACACCATATATTTT. The variable domain in full, with the rest retrieved from reference TRBV7-8 and TRBJ1-3, is GAGVSQSPRYKVAKRGQDVALRCDPISGHVSLFWYQQALGQGPEFLTYFQNEAQLDKSGLPSDRFFAERPEGSVSTLKIQRTQQEDSAVYLCASSLVGRGNTIYFGEGSWLTVV.

The V and J genes are TRBV21-1 and TRBJ2-5; the table's D call, TRBD1, was not checked against the DNA. TRBV21-1 is a pseudogene segment. The CDR3 covers 17 residues. CDR3 in amino acids: CASSTGQRREEQETQYF. Written as DNA, the CDR3 is TGTGCCAGCAGCACGGGACAGAGAAGAGAAGAACAAGAGACCCAGTACTTC.

This clonotype was detected a few times. V gene TRBV6-5 combines with J gene TRBJ2-7, with D unresolved. The germline gives CDR1 MNHEY, CDR2 SVGAGI. CDR3 length equals 13 residues. Trimming cost V 8 bases and J 3 bases, with 14 bases left between them. The CDR3 here is CASGSPRVYEQYF. CDR3 coding DNA: TGTGCCAGCGGCTCCCCCCGGGTCTACGAGCAGTACTTC.

The V and J genes are TRBV6-5 and TRBJ2-5, with 14 bases matching TRBD2. CDR3 length: 17 residues. CDR1 and CDR2 (germline): MNHEY, SVGAGI. V dropped 2 bases and J dropped 5; count of bases not matched to a gene: 7. The CDR3 sequence: CASSYRLGLAGEETQYF. CDR3 DNA: TGTGCCAGCAGTTACAGGTTGGGACTAGCGGGAGAGGAGACCCAGTACTTC.

The rearrangement links TRBV20-1 to TRBJ2-7; possibly TRBD1 for D (5 bases). The CDR3 has 13 amino acids. Germline CDR1 is DFQATT and CDR2 is SNEGSKA (reference sequence). Deletions cut 6 bases from V and 0 bases from J, with 12 bases between. The CDR3 loop reads CSAPGRASYEQYV. The CDR3, as DNA: TGCAGTGCCCCCGGCAGGGCCTCCTACGAGCAGTACGTC.

The chain carries TRBV29-1 and TRBJ1-5, with D perhaps TRBD1 (6 bases). The CDR3 totals 13 residues. Germline lookup yields CDR1 SQVTM and CDR2 ANQGSEA. Trimming took 4 bases from V and 3 from J, leaving 10 bases between them. The CDR3 DNA reads as TGCAGCGTTGCCCGGGACATCAATCAGCCCCAGCATTTT. Translated, it gives CSVARDINQPQHF.

In DNA form, the CDR3 reads TGTGCCAGCAGTTACTTCAGGGTAGATTATGGCTACACCTTC. Residues: CASSYFRVDYGYTF. The V gene is TRBV6-6, the J gene TRBJ1-2, with D possibly being TRBD1 (5 bases). Trimming removed 1 base at V and 5 bases at J, with 11 bases between. The CDR3 spans 14 residues. CDR1 is MNHNY and CDR2 is SVGAGI in the germline V gene (reference sequence).

V and J are TRBV2 and TRBJ2-2; 11 nucleotides agree with TRBD2. Germline values: CDR1 SNHLY, CDR2 FYNNEI. CDR3 length equals 15 residues. The ends lost 5 bases at V and 5 bases at J; junction bases unmatched: 4. The CDR3 region has the DNA TGTGCCAGCAGTATAGCGGGGGGGTTTACCGGGGAGCTGTTTTTT. Translated: CASSIAGGFTGELFF.

This clonotype was seen a handful of times. This sequence joins TRBV6-2 or TRBV6-3 and TRBJ2-1; D might be TRBD1 (6 bases). With 6 bases removed from V and 4 bases from J, the gap between germline ends came to 7 bases. This CDR3 is built from 12 residues. The germline gives CDR1 MNHEY, CDR2 SVGEGT. The CDR3: CASRDRYNEQFF. Written as DNA, the CDR3 is TGTGCCAGCAGAGACAGGTACAATGAGCAGTTCTTC.

In this sample, this clonotype turned up a few times. The chain carries TRBV5-1 and TRBJ2-5, with D possibly TRBD1 on 5 matching bases. This CDR3 is 20 amino acids long. Germline V CDR1 and CDR2: SGHRS, YFSETQ. With 1 base removed from V and 1 base from J, the gap between germline ends came to 26 bases. The CDR3 DNA sequence: TGCGCCAGCAGCTTGCCGCGTGCAGGGCTGAGAGCGATCTTCCAAGAGACCCAGTACTTC. Amino acids: CASSLPRAGLRAIFQETQYF.

The chain is built from TRBV20-1 and TRBJ2-2, with no clear D. The CDR3 length is 13 residues. In germline, CDR1 is DFQATT, CDR2 SNEGSKA (reference sequence). V dropped 2 bases and J dropped 2 bases, with 6 bases sitting between them. The CDR3 DNA reads as TGCAGTGCTAGACCCGACAACACCGGGGAGCTGTTTTTT. Its translation is CSARPDNTGELFF.